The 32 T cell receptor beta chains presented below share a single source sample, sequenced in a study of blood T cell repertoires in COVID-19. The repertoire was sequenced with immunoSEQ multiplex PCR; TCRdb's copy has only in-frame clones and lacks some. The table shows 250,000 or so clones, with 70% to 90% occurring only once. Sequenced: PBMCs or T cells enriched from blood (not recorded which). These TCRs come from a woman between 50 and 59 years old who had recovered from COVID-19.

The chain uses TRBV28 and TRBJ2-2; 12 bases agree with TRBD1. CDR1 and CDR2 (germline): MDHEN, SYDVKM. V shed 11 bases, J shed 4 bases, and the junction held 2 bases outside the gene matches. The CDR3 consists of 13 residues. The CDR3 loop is CAGGQGATGELFF. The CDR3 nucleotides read TGTGCCGGGGGACAGGGGGCCACCGGGGAGCTGTTTTTT.

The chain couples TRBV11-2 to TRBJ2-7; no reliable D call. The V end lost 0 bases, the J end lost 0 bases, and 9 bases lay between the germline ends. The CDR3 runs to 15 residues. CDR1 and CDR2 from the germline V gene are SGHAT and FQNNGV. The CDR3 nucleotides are TGTGCCAGCAGCTTAGACACGAGGAGCTCCTACGAGCAGTACTTC. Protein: CASSLDTRSSYEQYF.

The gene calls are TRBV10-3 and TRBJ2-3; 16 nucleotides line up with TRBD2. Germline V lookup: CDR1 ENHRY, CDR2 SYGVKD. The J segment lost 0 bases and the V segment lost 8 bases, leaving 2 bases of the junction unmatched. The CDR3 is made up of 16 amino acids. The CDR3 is CAIGTSGRASTDTQYF. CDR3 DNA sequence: TGTGCCATCGGGACTAGCGGGAGGGCCAGCACAGATACGCAGTATTTT.

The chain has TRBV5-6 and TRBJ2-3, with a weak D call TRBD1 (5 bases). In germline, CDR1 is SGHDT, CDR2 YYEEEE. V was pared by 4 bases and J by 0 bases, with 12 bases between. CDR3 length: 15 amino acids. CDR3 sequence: CASSARQTSTDTQYF. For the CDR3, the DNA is TGTGCCAGCAGCGCGCGACAGACTAGCACAGATACGCAGTATTTT.

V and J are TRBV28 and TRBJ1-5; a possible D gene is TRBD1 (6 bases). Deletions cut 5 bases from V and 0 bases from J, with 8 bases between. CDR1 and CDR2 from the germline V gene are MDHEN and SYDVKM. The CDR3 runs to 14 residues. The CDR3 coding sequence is TGTGCCAGCAGTGGGGGCCATAGCAATCAGCCCCAGCATTTT. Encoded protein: CASSGGHSNQPQHF.

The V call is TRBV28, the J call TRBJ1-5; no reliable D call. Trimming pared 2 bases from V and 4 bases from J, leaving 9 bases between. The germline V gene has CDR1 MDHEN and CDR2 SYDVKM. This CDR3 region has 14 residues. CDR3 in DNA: TGTGCCAGCAGTTTAGTTTACGGGAATCAGCCCCAGCATTTT. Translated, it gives CASSLVYGNQPQHF.

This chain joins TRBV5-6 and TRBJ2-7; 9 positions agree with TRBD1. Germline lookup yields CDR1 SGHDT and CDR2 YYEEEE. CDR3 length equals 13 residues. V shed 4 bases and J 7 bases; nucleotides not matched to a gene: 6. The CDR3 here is CASSPGTGREQYF. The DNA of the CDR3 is TGTGCCAGCAGCCCGGGGACAGGGAGGGAGCAGTACTTC.

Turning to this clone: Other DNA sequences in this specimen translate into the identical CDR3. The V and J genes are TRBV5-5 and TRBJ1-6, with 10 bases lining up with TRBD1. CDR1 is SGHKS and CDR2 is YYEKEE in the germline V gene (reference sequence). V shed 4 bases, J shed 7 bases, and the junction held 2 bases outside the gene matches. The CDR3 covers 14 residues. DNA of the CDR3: TGTGCCAGCAGCGCGGACAGGGGGAATTCACCCCTCCACTTT. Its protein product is CASSADRGNSPLHF.

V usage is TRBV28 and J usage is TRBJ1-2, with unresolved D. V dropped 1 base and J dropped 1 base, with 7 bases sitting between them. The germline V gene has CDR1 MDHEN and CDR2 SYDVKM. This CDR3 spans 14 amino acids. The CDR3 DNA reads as TGTGCCAGCAGTTTATACACCGATAACTATGGCTACACCTTC. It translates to CASSLYTDNYGYTF.

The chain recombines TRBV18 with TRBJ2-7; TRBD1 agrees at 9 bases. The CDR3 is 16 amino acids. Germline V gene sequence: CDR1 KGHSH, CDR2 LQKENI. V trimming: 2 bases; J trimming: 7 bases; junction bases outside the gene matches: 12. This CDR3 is CASSPSKGQGLWEQYF. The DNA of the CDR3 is TGTGCCAGCTCACCAAGTAAGGGACAGGGACTATGGGAGCAGTACTTC.

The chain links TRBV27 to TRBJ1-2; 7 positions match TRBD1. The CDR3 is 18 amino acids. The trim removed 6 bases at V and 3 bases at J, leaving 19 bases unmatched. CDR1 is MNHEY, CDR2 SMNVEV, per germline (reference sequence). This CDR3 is CASRAYTTRDRQYYGYTF. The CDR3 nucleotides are TGTGCCAGCAGAGCATACACTACCCGGGACAGACAATACTATGGCTACACCTTC.

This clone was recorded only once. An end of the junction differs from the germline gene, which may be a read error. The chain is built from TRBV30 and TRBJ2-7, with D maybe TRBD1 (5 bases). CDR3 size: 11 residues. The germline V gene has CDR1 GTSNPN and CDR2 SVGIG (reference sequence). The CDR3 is CAWSVRSYRFF. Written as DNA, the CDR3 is TGTGCCTGGAGTGTACGCTCTTACAGGTTCTTC.

The CDR3 loop reads CASSLFGRAQPQHF. The CDR3 DNA sequence: TGTGCCAGCAGTTTATTCGGCAGGGCTCAGCCCCAGCATTTT. The chain couples TRBV27 to TRBJ1-5; the D gene is possibly TRBD1 (5 bases). Trimming pared 1 base from V and 6 bases from J, leaving 10 bases between. Germline V gene lookup returns CDR1 MNHEY and CDR2 SMNVEV (reference sequence). This CDR3 comprises 14 residues.

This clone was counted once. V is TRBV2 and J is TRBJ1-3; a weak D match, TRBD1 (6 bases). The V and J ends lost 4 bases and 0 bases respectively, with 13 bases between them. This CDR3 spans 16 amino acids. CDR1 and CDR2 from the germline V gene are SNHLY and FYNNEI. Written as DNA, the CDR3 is TGTGCCAGCAGTGGGTCTGGACAGTACTCTGGAAACACCATATATTTT. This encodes CASSGSGQYSGNTIYF.

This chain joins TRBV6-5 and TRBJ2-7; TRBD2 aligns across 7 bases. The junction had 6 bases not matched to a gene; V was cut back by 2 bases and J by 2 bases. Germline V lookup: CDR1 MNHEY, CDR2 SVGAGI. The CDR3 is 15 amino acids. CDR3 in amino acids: CASSYRASGTYEQYF. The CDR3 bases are TGTGCCAGCAGTTACCGGGCTAGCGGAACCTACGAGCAGTACTTC.

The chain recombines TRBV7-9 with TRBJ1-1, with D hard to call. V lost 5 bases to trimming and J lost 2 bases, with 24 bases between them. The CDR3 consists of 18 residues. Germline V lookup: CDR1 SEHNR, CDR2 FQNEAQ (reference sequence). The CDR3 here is CASSPRERQEDHNTEAFF. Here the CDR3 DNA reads TGTGCCAGCAGCCCCCGTGAAAGGCAGGAGGACCATAACACTGAAGCTTTCTTT. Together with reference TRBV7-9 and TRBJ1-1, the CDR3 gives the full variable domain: DTGVSQNPRHKITKRGQNVTFRCDPISEHNRLYWYRQTLGQGPEFLTYFQNEAQLEKSRLLSDRFSAERPKGSFSTLEIQRTEQGDSAMYLCASSPRERQEDHNTEAFFGQGTRLTVV.

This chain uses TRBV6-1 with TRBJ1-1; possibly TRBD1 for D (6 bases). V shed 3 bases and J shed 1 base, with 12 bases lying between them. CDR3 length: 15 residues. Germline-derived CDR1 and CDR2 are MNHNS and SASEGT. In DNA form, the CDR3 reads TGTGCCAGCAGTGAGTTGGGGGCGAGGAACACTGAAGCTTTCTTT. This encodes CASSELGARNTEAFF.

The CDR3 nucleotides read TGTGCCAGCAGGGCGAAGGACAGACAGCCCTACAATGAGCAGTTCTTC. Its protein product is CASRAKDRQPYNEQFF. The rearrangement links TRBV25-1 to TRBJ2-1, with a possible D match to TRBD1 (6 bases). Germline assignment: CDR1 MGHDK and CDR2 SYGVNS. CDR3 size: 16 residues. Trimming cost V 6 bases and J 2 bases, with 17 bases left between them.

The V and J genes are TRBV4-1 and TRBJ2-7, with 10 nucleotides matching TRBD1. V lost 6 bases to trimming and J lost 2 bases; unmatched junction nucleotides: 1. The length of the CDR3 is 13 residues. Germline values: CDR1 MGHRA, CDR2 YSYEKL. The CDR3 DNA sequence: TGCGCCAGCAGGGGGACAGGGGCCTACGAGCAGTACTTC. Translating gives CASRGTGAYEQYF.

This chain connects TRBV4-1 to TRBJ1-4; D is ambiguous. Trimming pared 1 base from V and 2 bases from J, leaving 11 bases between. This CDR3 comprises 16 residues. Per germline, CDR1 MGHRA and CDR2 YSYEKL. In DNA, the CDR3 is TGCGCCAGCAGCCAAGTATCGGGTGGGACTAATGAAAAACTGTTTTTT. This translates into CASSQVSGGTNEKLFF.

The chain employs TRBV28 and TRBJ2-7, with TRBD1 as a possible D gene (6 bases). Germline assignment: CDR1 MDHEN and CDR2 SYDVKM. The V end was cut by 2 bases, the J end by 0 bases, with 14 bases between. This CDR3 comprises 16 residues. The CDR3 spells CASSLSGQKSSYEQYF. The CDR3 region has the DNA TGTGCCAGCAGTTTAAGCGGACAGAAGAGCTCCTACGAGCAGTACTTC.

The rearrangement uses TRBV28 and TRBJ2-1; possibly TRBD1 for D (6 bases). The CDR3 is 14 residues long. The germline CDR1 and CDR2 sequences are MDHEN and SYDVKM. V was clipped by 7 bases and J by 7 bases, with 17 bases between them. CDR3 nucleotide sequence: TGTGCCAGCATCCAACCCGGGACACGGAATGAGCAGTTCTTC. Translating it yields CASIQPGTRNEQFF.

This chain's CDR3 is CASSPWEAGVYGYTF. CDR3 DNA sequence: TGTGCCAGCAGCCCCTGGGAGGCAGGCGTCTATGGCTACACCTTC. V and J are TRBV5-6 and TRBJ1-2; D is ambiguous. The CDR3 loop spans 15 amino acids. V shed 4 bases and J shed 4 bases, with 17 bases lying between them. CDR1 is SGHDT and CDR2 is YYEEEE in the germline V gene.

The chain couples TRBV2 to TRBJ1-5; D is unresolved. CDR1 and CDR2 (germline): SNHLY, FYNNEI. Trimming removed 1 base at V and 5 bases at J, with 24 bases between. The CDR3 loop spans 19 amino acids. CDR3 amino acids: CASSEGWVLMKQFDQPQHF. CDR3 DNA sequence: TGTGCCAGCAGTGAAGGGTGGGTCTTGATGAAACAGTTCGATCAGCCCCAGCATTTT.

The CDR3 DNA follows: TGTGCCAGTAGTATTTGGGGGACAGGGGGCAATCAGCCCCAGCATTTT. This sequence encodes CASSIWGTGGNQPQHF. The gene calls are TRBV19 and TRBJ1-5; 10 nucleotides align to TRBD1. The germline CDR1 and CDR2 sequences are LNHDA and SQIVND (reference sequence). The CDR3 length is 16 residues. V lost 3 bases to trimming and J lost 2 bases; unmatched junction nucleotides: 4.

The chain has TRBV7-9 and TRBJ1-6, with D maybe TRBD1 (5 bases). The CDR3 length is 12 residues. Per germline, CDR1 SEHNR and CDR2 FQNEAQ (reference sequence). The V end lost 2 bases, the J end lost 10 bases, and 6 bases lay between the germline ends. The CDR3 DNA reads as TGTGCCAGCAGCTTAAGGGGCTCACCCCTCCACTTT. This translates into CASSLRGSPLHF.

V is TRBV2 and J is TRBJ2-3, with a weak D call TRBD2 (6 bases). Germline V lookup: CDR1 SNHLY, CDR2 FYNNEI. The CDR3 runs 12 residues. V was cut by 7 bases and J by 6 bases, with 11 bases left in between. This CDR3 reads CASTRLVDTQYF. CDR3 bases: TGTGCCAGCACCAGACTAGTTGATACGCAGTATTTT. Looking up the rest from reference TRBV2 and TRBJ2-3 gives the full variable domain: EPEVTQTPSHQVTQMGQEVILRCVPISNHLYFYWYRQILGQKVEFLVSFYNNEISEKSEIFDDQFSVERPDGSNFTLKIRSTKLEDSAMYFCASTRLVDTQYFGPGTRLTVL.

The CDR3 DNA is TGTGCCAGCAGCTTCCCCCAGACAACTAATGAAAAACTGTTTTTT. It encodes CASSFPQTTNEKLFF. The gene calls are TRBV5-5 and TRBJ1-4; D not certain. The CDR3 loop spans 15 amino acids. Germline-derived CDR1 and CDR2 are SGHKS and YYEKEE (reference sequence). V was clipped by 2 bases and J by 0 bases, with 8 bases between them.

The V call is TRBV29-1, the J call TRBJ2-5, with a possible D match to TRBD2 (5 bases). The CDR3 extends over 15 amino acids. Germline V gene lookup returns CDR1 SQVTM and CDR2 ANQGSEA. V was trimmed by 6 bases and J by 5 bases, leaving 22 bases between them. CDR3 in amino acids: CSVAPSLAGGETQYF. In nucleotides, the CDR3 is TGCAGCGTAGCACCCTCCTTGGCAGGAGGCGAGACCCAGTACTTC.

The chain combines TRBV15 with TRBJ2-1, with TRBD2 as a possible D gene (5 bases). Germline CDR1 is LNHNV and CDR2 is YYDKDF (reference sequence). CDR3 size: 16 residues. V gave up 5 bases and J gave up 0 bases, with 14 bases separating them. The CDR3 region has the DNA TGTGCCACCAGCGTAGCGACGGAAAGCTCCTACAATGAGCAGTTCTTC. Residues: CATSVATESSYNEQFF.

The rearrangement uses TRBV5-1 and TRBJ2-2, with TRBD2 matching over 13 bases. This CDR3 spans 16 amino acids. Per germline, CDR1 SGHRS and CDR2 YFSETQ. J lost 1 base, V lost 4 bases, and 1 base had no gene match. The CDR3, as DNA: TGCGCCAGCAGCAGGACTAGCGGGAGGAACACCGGGGAGCTGTTTTTT. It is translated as CASSRTSGRNTGELFF.

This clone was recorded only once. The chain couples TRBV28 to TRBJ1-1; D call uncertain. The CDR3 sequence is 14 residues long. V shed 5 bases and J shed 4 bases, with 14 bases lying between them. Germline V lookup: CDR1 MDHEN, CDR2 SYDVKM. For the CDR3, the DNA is TGTGCCAGCAGTATCTTTCCAAAACTCACTGAAGCTTTCTTT. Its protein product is CASSIFPKLTEAFF.